Each of the 13 T cell receptor beta chains below was sequenced from the same sample in a study of blood T cell repertoires in COVID-19. Only in-frame clones appear in the TCRdb table, and some are missing; sequencing was by immunoSEQ multiplex PCR. This sample has tens of thousands of clones; less than 90% occur once, and the top ten carry around 4.9%. Specimen: peripheral blood. Receptors were obtained from a man aged 65-85 years with active COVID-19.

The chain recombines TRBV28 with TRBJ2-1; 8 nucleotides agree with TRBD1. This CDR3 spans 14 amino acids. CDR1 is MDHEN, CDR2 SYDVKM, per germline. With 6 bases clipped from V and 5 bases from J, the junction kept 6 bases outside the gene matches. DNA of the CDR3: TGTGCCAGCAGCCCTCAGGGGGCGGACAATGAGCAGTTCTTC. Translating gives CASSPQGADNEQFF. The whole variable domain, remainder taken from reference TRBV28 and TRBJ2-1, is DVKVTQSSRYLVKRTGEKVFLECVQDMDHENMFWYRQDPGLGLRLIYFSYDVKMKEKGDIPEGYSVSREKKERFSLILESASTNQTSMYLCASSPQGADNEQFFGPGTRLTVL.

The gene calls are TRBV19 and TRBJ2-2, with 9 bases identical to TRBD1. The CDR3 is made up of 16 amino acids. Germline-derived CDR1 and CDR2 are LNHDA and SQIVND (reference sequence). V shed 4 bases, J shed 5 bases, and the junction held 8 bases outside the gene matches. The CDR3 spells CASSKDRGVPTGELFF. In nucleotides, the CDR3 is TGTGCCAGTAGTAAGGACAGGGGTGTCCCGACCGGGGAGCTGTTTTTT.

This chain joins TRBV7-8 and TRBJ2-1; TRBD2 matches at 12 bases. With 5 bases clipped from V and 7 bases from J, the junction kept 15 bases outside the gene matches. CDR3 length equals 18 residues. Germline CDR1 SGHVS, CDR2 FQNEAQ. The CDR3 DNA follows: TGTGCCAGCAGCCGCCGGGCGGCTAGCGGGGGGGCCGGTAATGAGCAGTTCTTC. Its protein product is CASSRRAASGGAGNEQFF.

This clone came up once. V and J are TRBV7-2 and TRBJ2-3; 7 bases line up with TRBD2. V gave up 2 bases and J gave up 2 bases; unmatched junction bases: 4. The CDR3 has 15 residues. Germline V gene data show CDR1 as SGHTA and CDR2 as FQGNSA. For the CDR3, the DNA is TGTGCCAGCAGCTTAAGCGGGGCCATCACAGATACGCAGTATTTT. It is translated as CASSLSGAITDTQYF.

This chain connects TRBV7-2 to TRBJ1-6, with 8 positions matching TRBD1. V lost 5 bases and J lost 9; bases outside the gene matches: 3. Germline V lookup: CDR1 SGHTA, CDR2 FQGNSA. This CDR3 spans 13 amino acids. The CDR3 DNA reads as TGTGCCAGCAGCCTGGACAGGGTTTCACCCCTCCACTTT. It specifies CASSLDRVSPLHF.

This clone was observed once. The CDR3 region has the DNA TGTGCCAGCAGTGAATCGGGGAGGGGAGAGACCCAGTACTTC. Its protein product is CASSESGRGETQYF. V and J are TRBV2 and TRBJ2-5; 7 bases map to TRBD2. Germline V gene sequence: CDR1 SNHLY, CDR2 FYNNEI. The CDR3 is 14 residues long. V shed 2 bases, J shed 4 bases, and the junction held 4 bases outside the gene matches.

The sample holds one count of this clone. The chain joins TRBV6-2 or TRBV6-3 to TRBJ2-1, with 8 bases identical to TRBD2. Unmatched junction bases numbered 6, after V lost 5 bases and J lost 9 bases. Germline V gives CDR1 MNHEY, CDR2 SVGEGT. The CDR3 consists of 13 residues. The CDR3 DNA reads TGTGCCAGCAGTACCGCGGGGGGTGGTGAGCAGTTCTTC. This sequence encodes CASSTAGGGEQFF.

The J gene is TRBJ1-2, the V gene TRBV7-9, with 7 bases lining up with TRBD1. V dropped 8 bases and J dropped 5; count of bases not matched to a gene: 8. The CDR3 extends over 13 amino acids. Germline loops: CDR1 SEHNR, CDR2 FQNEAQ (reference sequence). The CDR3, as DNA: TGTGCCAGCCTCCCCCGGGACAGATATGGCTACACCTTC. Its protein product is CASLPRDRYGYTF.

The CDR3 DNA is TGTGCCAGCAGCTTAAGTATTTCAGGGCCTGGAAACACCATATATTTT. Amino acids: CASSLSISGPGNTIYF. J is TRBJ1-3 and V is TRBV11-2; possibly TRBD1 for D (5 bases). The CDR3 consists of 16 residues. Deletions cut 2 bases from V and 2 bases from J, with 13 bases between. Germline values: CDR1 SGHAT, CDR2 FQNNGV.

This clone appeared once. The gene calls are TRBV7-9 and TRBJ2-1; D is unresolved. Trimming took 1 base from V and 7 from J, leaving 2 bases between them. CDR3 length: 11 residues. The germline V gene has CDR1 SEHNR and CDR2 FQNEAQ (reference sequence). Here the CDR3 reads CASSLVNEQFF. In nucleotides, the CDR3 is TGTGCCAGCAGCTTAGTAAATGAGCAGTTCTTC.

V gene TRBV4-1 combines with J gene TRBJ1-2, with unresolved D. This CDR3 region has 15 residues. CDR1 is MGHRA and CDR2 is YSYEKL in the germline V gene. V lost 0 bases to trimming and J lost 2 bases, with 10 bases between them. CDR3: CASSQDPAVNYGYTF. In DNA form, the CDR3 reads TGCGCCAGCAGCCAAGATCCGGCGGTGAACTATGGCTACACCTTC.

The gene calls are TRBV6-2 or TRBV6-3 and TRBJ2-2; no firm D call. Deletions cut 2 bases from V and 0 bases from J, with 4 bases between. Per the germline V gene, CDR1 is MNHEY and CDR2 is SVGEGT. The CDR3 is 14 residues long. The CDR3 here is CASSYRANTGELFF. The CDR3 region has the DNA TGTGCCAGCAGTTACCGAGCGAACACCGGGGAGCTGTTTTTT.

The J gene is TRBJ2-2, the V gene TRBV7-2; a weak D match, TRBD2 (7 bases). The CDR3 is made up of 15 amino acids. The germline V gene has CDR1 SGHTA and CDR2 FQGNSA. V lost 5 bases and J lost 8, with 18 bases in between. DNA of the CDR3: TGTGCCAGCAGCAAAGGGGGGGCGAATACAGGGGAGCTGTTTTTT. It yields the protein CASSKGGANTGELFF.